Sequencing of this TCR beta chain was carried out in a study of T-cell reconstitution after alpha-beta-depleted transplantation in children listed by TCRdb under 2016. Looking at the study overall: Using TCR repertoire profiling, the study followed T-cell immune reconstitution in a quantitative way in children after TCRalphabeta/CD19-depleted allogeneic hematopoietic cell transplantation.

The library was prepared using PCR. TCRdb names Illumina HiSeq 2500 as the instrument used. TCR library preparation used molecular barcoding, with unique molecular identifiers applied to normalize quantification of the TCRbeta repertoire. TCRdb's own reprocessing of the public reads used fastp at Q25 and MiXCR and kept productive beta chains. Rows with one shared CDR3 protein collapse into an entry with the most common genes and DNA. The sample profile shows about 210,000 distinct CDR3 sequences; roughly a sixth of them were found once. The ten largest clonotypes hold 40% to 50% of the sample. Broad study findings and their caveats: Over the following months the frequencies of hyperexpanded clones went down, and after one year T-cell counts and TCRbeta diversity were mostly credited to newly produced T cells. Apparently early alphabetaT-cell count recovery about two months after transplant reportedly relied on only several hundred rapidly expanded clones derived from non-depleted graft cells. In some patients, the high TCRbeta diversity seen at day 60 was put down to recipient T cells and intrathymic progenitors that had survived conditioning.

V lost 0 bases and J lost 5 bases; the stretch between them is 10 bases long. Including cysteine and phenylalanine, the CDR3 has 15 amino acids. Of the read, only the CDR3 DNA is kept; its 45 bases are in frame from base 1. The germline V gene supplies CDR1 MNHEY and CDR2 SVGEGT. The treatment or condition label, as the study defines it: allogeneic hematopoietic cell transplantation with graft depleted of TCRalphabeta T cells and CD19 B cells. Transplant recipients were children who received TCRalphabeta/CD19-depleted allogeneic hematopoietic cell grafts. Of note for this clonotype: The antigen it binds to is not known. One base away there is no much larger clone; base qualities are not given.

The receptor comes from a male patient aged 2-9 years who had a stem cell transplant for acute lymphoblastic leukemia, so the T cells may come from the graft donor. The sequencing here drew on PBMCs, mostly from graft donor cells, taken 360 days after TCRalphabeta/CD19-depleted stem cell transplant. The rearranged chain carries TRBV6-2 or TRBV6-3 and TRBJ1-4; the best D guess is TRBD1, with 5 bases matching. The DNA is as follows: TGTGCCAGCAGTTACTCCAAGGGGCCGAATGAAAAACTGTTTTTT. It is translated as CASSYSKGPNEKLFF.